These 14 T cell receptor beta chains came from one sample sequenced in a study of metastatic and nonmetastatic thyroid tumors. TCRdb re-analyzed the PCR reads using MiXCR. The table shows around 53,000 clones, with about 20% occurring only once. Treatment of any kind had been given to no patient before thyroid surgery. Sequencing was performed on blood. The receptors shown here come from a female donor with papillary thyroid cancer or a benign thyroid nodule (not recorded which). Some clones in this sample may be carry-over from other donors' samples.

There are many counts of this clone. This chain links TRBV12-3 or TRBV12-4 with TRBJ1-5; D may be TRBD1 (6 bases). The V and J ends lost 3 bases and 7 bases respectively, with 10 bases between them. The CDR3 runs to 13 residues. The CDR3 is CASSLRGQQPQHF. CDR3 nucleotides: TGTGCCAGCAGTTTGCGGGGGCAACAGCCCCAGCATTTT.

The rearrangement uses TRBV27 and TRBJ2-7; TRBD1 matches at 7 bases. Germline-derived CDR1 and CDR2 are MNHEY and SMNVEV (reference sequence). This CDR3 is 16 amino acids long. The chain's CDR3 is CDISQTGPASVHEQYF. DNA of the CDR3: TGTGACATCAGTCAGACAGGGCCCGCGAGTGTGCACGAGCAGTACTTC.

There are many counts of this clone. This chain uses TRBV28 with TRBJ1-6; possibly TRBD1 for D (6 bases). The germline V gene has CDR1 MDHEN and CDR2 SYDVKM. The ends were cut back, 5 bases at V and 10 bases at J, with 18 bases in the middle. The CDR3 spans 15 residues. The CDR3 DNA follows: TGTGCCAGCAGTCCGCTCGCGGGGGCAGGGTCACCCCTCCACTTT. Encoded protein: CASSPLAGAGSPLHF.

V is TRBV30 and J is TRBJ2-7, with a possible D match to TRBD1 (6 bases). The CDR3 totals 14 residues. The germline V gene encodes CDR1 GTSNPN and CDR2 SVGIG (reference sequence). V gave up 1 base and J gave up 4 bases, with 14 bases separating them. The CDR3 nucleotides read TGTGCCTGGAGTGCACATACAGGGCCATACGAGCAGTACTTC. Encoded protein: CAWSAHTGPYEQYF.

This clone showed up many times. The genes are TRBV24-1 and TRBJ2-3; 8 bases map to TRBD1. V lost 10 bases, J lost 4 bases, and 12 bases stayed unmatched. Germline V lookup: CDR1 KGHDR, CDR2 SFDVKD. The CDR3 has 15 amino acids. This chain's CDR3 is CATSGSGQGPDTQYF. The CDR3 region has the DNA TGTGCCACATCGGGGTCCGGACAGGGTCCAGATACGCAGTATTTT.

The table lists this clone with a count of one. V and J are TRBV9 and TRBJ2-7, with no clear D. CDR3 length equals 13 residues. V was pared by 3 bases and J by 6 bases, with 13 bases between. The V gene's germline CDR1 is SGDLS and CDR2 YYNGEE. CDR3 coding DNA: TGTGCCAGCAGCGAAATTACATGGTCCGAGCAGTACTTC. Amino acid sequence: CASSEITWSEQYF.

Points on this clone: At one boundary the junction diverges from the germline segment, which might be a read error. The CDR3 DNA is TGTGTCAGCAGTCCCCTGGAGGATGAGCAGTACTTC. This translates into CVSSPLEDEQYF. The chain employs TRBV6-1 and TRBJ2-7; possible D gene TRBD2, 5 bases. Per germline, CDR1 MNHNS and CDR2 SASEGT. The CDR3 has 12 amino acids.

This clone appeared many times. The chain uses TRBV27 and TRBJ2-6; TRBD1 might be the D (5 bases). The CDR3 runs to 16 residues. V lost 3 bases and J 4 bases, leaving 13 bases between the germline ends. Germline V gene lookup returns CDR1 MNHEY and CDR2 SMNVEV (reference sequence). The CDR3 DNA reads TGTGCCAGCAGTTTTCAGGGTAACCCCGGGGCCAACGTCCTGACTTTC. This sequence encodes CASSFQGNPGANVLTF.

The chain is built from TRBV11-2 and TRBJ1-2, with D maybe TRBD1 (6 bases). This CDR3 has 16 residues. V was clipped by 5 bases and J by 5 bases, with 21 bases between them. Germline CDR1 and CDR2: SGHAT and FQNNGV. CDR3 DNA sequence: TGTGCCAGCAGCACTCTGGCAGGGGCGATACTATATGGCTACACCTTC. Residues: CASSTLAGAILYGYTF. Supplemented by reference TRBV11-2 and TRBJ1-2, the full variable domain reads EAGVAQSPRYKIIEKRQSVAFWCNPISGHATLYWYQQILGQGPKLLIQFQNNGVVDDSQLPKDRFSAERLKGVDSTLKIQPAKLEDSAVYLCASSTLAGAILYGYTFGSGTRLTVV.

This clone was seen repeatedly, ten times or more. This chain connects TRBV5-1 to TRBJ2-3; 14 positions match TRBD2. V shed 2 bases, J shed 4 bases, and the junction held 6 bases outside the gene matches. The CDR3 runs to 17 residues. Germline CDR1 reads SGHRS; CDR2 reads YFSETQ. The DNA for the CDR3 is TGCGCCAGCAGCTTAGGACTAGCGGGAGGAAGGTCAGATACGCAGTATTTT. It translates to CASSLGLAGGRSDTQYF.

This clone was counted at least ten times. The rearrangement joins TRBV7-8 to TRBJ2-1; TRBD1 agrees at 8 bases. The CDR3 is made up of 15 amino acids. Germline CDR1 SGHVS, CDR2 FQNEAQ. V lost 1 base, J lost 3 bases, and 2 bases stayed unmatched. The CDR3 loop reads CASSLGTGHYNEQFF. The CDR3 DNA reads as TGTGCCAGCAGCTTAGGGACAGGGCACTACAATGAGCAGTTCTTC.

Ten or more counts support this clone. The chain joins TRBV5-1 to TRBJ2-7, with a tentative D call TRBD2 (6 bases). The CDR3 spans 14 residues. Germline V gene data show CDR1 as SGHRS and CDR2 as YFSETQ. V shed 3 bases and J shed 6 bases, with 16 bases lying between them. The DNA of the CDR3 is TGCGCCAGCAGCTCGGGACTCTCGGAGGGCGAGCAGTACTTC. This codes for CASSSGLSEGEQYF.

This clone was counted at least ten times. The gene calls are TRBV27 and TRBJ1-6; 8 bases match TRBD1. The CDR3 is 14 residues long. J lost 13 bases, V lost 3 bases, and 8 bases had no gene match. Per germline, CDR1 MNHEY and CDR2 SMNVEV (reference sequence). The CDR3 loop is CASSFFGQGGPLHF. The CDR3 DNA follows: TGTGCCAGCAGTTTTTTCGGACAGGGCGGCCCCCTCCACTTT.

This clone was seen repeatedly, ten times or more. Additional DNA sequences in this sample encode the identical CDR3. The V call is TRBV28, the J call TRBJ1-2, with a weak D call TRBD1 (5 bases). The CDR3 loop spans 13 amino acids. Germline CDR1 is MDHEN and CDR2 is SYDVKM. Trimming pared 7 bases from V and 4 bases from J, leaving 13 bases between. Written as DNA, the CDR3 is TGTGCCAGCAACTTTCAGGGAACCTATGGCTACACCTTC. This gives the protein CASNFQGTYGYTF.